A single sample is the source of the 18 T cell receptor beta chains below, sequenced in a study of T-cell memory formation after mild COVID-19. MiXCR was run by TCRdb on the 5' RACE reads, yielding one entry per CDR3 protein. The repertoire includes about 110,000 distinct CDR3 sequences, roughly an eighth of them detected once, and around 43% sits in the top ten. Material for sequencing was PBMCs or a T cell subset sorted from them (not recorded which). These TCRs come from a man aged 18 to 30 who had mild COVID-19 (a few samples of this study predate the infection). Cell type and time point are not known.

There are many counts of this clonotype. The chain uses TRBV4-3 and TRBJ2-3; weak D call: TRBD1 (6 bases). This CDR3 region has 18 residues. CDR1 and CDR2 (germline): LGHNA, YSLEER. The V and J ends lost 0 bases and 1 base respectively, with 17 bases between them. The CDR3 here is CASSQDQGQLAGTDTQYF. The CDR3 DNA follows: TGCGCCAGCAGCCAAGATCAGGGGCAGTTAGCCGGCACAGATACGCAGTATTTT.

The rearrangement uses TRBV7-9 and TRBJ1-2, with 11 bases identical to TRBD1. After removal of 4 bases from V and 4 bases from J, the junction contained 5 bases not matched to a gene. This CDR3 comprises 15 residues. CDR1 is SEHNR, CDR2 FQNEAQ, per germline (reference sequence). The CDR3 is CASSWGQGERYGYTF. DNA for the CDR3: TGTGCCAGCAGCTGGGGACAGGGGGAACGCTATGGCTACACCTTC.

The chain uses TRBV7-9 and TRBJ2-1; no clear D gene. Germline loops: CDR1 SEHNR, CDR2 FQNEAQ (reference sequence). The CDR3 runs to 16 residues. V lost 5 bases, J lost 1 base, and 15 bases lay in between. CDR3: CASSPPGSRSYNEQFF. The CDR3 DNA follows: TGTGCCAGCAGCCCCCCCGGAAGTCGGTCCTACAATGAGCAGTTCTTC.

This clonotype was picked up a small number of times. V usage is TRBV7-3 and J usage is TRBJ1-2; 7 bases map to TRBD1. The V and J ends lost 7 bases and 2 bases, in that order; junction bases with no gene match: 10. The CDR3 loop spans 15 amino acids. CDR1 and CDR2 from the germline V gene are SGHTA and FQGTGA. As DNA, the CDR3 is TGTGCCAGCACCCCGTGGGCAGGGGGAAACTATGGCTACACCTTC. It translates to CASTPWAGGNYGYTF. Drawing the rest from reference TRBV7-3 and TRBJ1-2, the complete variable domain is GAGVSQTPSNKVTEKGKYVELRCDPISGHTALYWYRQSLGQGPEFLIYFQGTGAADDSGLPNDRFFAVRPEGSVSTLKIQRTERGDSAVYLCASTPWAGGNYGYTFGSGTRLTVV.

This clonotype was seen ten or more times. The chain employs TRBV7-9 and TRBJ2-7; maybe TRBD1 (6 bases). CDR1 and CDR2 from the germline V gene are SEHNR and FQNEAQ (reference sequence). The germline V and J ends were trimmed by 3 bases and 2 bases, with 14 bases remaining between them. The CDR3 spans 15 residues. Written as DNA, the CDR3 is TGTGCCAGCAGCTTTTCCGGGACAACCCCCTACGAGCAGTACTTC. Protein: CASSFSGTTPYEQYF.

The gene calls are TRBV6-2 or TRBV6-3 and TRBJ2-3; D uncertain. The CDR3 runs 14 residues. The V and J ends lost 5 bases and 3 bases respectively, with 12 bases between them. CDR1 is MNHEY and CDR2 is SVGEGT in the germline V gene. CDR3 DNA: TGTGCCAGCAGTCTCCGCCCCGCGACAGATACGCAGTATTTT. As protein: CASSLRPATDTQYF.

This chain connects TRBV7-2 to TRBJ1-1; D gene unclear. The CDR3 length is 14 residues. V was clipped by 5 bases and J by 1 base, with 11 bases between them. Germline CDR1 reads SGHTA; CDR2 reads FQGNSA. The CDR3 coding sequence is TGTGCCAGCAGCATGGATCCCGGGAACACTGAAGCTTTCTTT. The encoded protein is CASSMDPGNTEAFF.

The gene calls are TRBV9 and TRBJ2-3; perhaps TRBD2 as D (5 bases). V shed 3 bases and J shed 5 bases, with 16 bases lying between them. The CDR3 spans 15 residues. Germline CDR1 and CDR2: SGDLS and YYNGEE. CDR3 sequence: CASSASGLPQDTQYF. The CDR3, as DNA: TGTGCCAGCAGCGCATCAGGACTTCCTCAAGATACGCAGTATTTT.

This clonotype was recorded at least ten times. The chain has TRBV29-1 and TRBJ2-3; the D gene could be TRBD1 or TRBD2 (5 bases each). The germline V gene has CDR1 SQVTM and CDR2 ANQGSEA. The V gene lost 7 bases and the J gene lost 6 bases, with 8 bases spanning the gap. CDR3 size: 10 residues. Here the CDR3 reads CSAEGDTQYF. CDR3 in DNA: TGCAGCGCCGAGGGGGATACGCAGTATTTT.

This clonotype was detected only a few times. The chain couples TRBV7-2 to TRBJ1-5; D gene ambiguous. Germline loops: CDR1 SGHTA, CDR2 FQGNSA. The ends were cut back, 5 bases at V and 4 bases at J, with 15 bases in the middle. There are 15 residues in the CDR3. DNA of the CDR3: TGTGCCAGCAGCCTCACGGACCTTTCGAATCAGCCCCAGCATTTT. Translation gives CASSLTDLSNQPQHF.

This clonotype has at least ten counts. The chain has TRBV27 and TRBJ1-1; no reliable D call. The CDR3 runs to 13 residues. The V and J ends lost 3 bases and 4 bases respectively, with 9 bases between them. Germline CDR1 is MNHEY and CDR2 is SMNVEV (reference sequence). The CDR3 protein is CASSFKETTEAFF. The CDR3 DNA sequence: TGTGCCAGCAGTTTTAAAGAGACCACTGAAGCTTTCTTT.

V gene TRBV7-9 combines with J gene TRBJ1-1, with D possibly TRBD1 on 5 matching bases. The CDR3 has 14 residues. Per the germline V gene, CDR1 is SEHNR and CDR2 is FQNEAQ (reference sequence). V lost 2 bases and J lost 8, with 15 bases in between. CDR3 DNA: TGTGCCAGCAGCTTAACAGATAGTGACAGCGAAGCTTTCTTT. It specifies CASSLTDSDSEAFF.

This clonotype has just a few counts. The gene calls are TRBV15 and TRBJ1-5, with no clear D. V was pared by 0 bases and J by 5 bases, with 17 bases between. This CDR3 has 17 residues. The germline CDR1 and CDR2 sequences are LNHNV and YYDKDF (reference sequence). The CDR3 sequence is CATSREVTEATDQPQHF. The CDR3 DNA is TGTGCCACCAGCAGAGAGGTCACAGAAGCAACGGATCAGCCCCAGCATTTT.

This clonotype was observed a few times. The genes are TRBV6-2 or TRBV6-3 and TRBJ2-6; maybe TRBD1 (5 bases). Germline V gives CDR1 MNHEY, CDR2 SVGEGT. This CDR3 is 13 amino acids long. V shed 7 bases and J shed 2 bases, with 6 bases lying between them. This chain's CDR3 is CASTTAGANVLTF. Written as DNA, the CDR3 is TGTGCCAGCACGACAGCTGGGGCCAACGTCCTGACTTTC.

This clonotype was observed a handful of times. The rearrangement links TRBV9 to TRBJ2-1; D might be TRBD1 or TRBD2, each matching 5 bases. Looked up from germline, CDR1 is SGDLS and CDR2 is YYNGEE. This CDR3 spans 14 amino acids. The ends were cut back, 7 bases at V and 5 bases at J, with 16 bases in the middle. CDR3 DNA sequence: TGTGCCAGCGGATTGGGACGGACGGACAATGAGCAGTTCTTC. It yields the protein CASGLGRTDNEQFF.

The chain is built from TRBV7-9 and TRBJ2-7; 9 bases match TRBD2. This CDR3 is 15 amino acids long. The germline gives CDR1 SEHNR, CDR2 FQNEAQ (reference sequence). V was clipped by 5 bases and J by 3 bases; unmatched bases: 8. The CDR3 is CASSVEAGGYYEQYF. In DNA form, the CDR3 reads TGTGCCAGCAGCGTAGAAGCGGGGGGATACTACGAGCAGTACTTC.

In its sample, this clonotype was seen many times. The gene calls are TRBV7-9 and TRBJ1-4; possibly TRBD1 for D (5 bases). V was cut by 5 bases and J by 8 bases, with 18 bases left in between. This CDR3 comprises 15 residues. Germline V gives CDR1 SEHNR, CDR2 FQNEAQ (reference sequence). The CDR3, as DNA: TGTGCCAGCAGCCTCCCCCGGCAGGGTCAGGAAAAACTGTTTTTT. Its protein product is CASSLPRQGQEKLFF. Full variable domain (missing parts from reference TRBV7-9 and TRBJ1-4): DTGVSQNPRHKITKRGQNVTFRCDPISEHNRLYWYRQTLGQGPEFLTYFQNEAQLEKSRLLSDRFSAERPKGSFSTLEIQRTEQGDSAMYLCASSLPRQGQEKLFFGSGTQLSVL.

This sequence joins TRBV5-6 and TRBJ1-1; tentative D call: TRBD1 (5 bases). Trimming shortened V by 7 bases and J by 6 bases, and 22 bases separated the two germline ends. The CDR3 extends over 15 amino acids. The germline V gene encodes CDR1 SGHDT and CDR2 YYEEEE. The CDR3 here is CASLEGYGTPAEAFF. DNA for the CDR3: TGTGCCAGCTTGGAAGGGTACGGGACGCCGGCTGAAGCTTTCTTT.